This T cell receptor (beta chain) stems from a study of shared clonotypes between healthy human individuals. The data were produced by immunoSEQ multiplex PCR, yet TCRdb's version contains in-frame clones alone and is incomplete. Of roughly 450,000 clones in the sample, less than 85% were seen once. V dropped 3 bases and J dropped 0 bases, with 13 bases sitting between them. Germline lookup yields CDR1 MGHRA and CDR2 YSYEKL. This CDR3 region has 16 residues. As to this clone: No antigen is known for it.

Findings of the study overall: Only blood was sampled; tissue repertoires likely differ.

The chain couples TRBV4-1 to TRBJ2-3; TRBD2 is a possible D gene (6 bases). This TCR was recovered from a woman aged 40 to 50 in good health. Some clones in this sample may be carry-over from other donors' samples. The sample was PBMCs. DNA for the CDR3: TGCGCCAGCAGCCACTCTTATGGGGGGAGCACAGATACGCAGTATTTT. This sequence encodes CASSHSYGGSTDTQYF.